This entry concerns a single T cell receptor beta chain. The assay was immunoSEQ multiplex PCR, and TCRdb's table has in-frame clones only and misses some. The data contain some 55,000 clones, roughly nine tenths of them singletons. The CDR3 runs 16 residues. Germline V gives CDR1 SGHNT, CDR2 YENEEA. V was cut by 5 bases and J by 7 bases, with 20 bases left in between. The data belong to a study of blood T cell repertoires in COVID-19. Study-wide background: The United States, Italy and Spain provided the acute and convalescent COVID-19 samples.

The sequenced sample consisted of peripheral blood. The rearrangement joins TRBV11-3 to TRBJ2-2; possible D gene TRBD1, 6 bases. The TCR comes from a woman between 35 and 50 years old with active COVID-19. This CDR3 is CASSARGGSFLGELFF. The CDR3 DNA sequence: TGTGCCAGCAGCGCGAGAGGGGGATCCTTCCTCGGGGAGCTGTTTTTT.